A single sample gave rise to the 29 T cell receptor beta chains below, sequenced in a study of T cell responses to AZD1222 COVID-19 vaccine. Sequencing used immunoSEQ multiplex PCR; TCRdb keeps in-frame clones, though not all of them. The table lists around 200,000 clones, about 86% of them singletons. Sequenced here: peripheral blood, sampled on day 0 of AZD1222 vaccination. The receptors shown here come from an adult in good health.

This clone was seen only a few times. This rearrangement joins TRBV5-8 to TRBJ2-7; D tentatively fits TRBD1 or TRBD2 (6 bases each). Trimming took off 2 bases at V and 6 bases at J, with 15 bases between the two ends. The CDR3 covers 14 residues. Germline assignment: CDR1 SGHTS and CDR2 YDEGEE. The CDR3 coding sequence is TGTGCCAGCAGCTTATCGGGACGGGGGCGCGAGCAGTACTTC. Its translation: CASSLSGRGREQYF.

The CDR3 region is CASRYRGQGFF. CDR3 in DNA: TGTGCCAGCAGATACAGGGGGCAGGGGTTCTTC. The V call is TRBV2, the J call TRBJ2-1; 9 nucleotides agree with TRBD1. Per germline, CDR1 SNHLY and CDR2 FYNNEI. V shed 6 bases and J 15 bases; nucleotides not matched to a gene: 6. This CDR3 has 11 amino acids.

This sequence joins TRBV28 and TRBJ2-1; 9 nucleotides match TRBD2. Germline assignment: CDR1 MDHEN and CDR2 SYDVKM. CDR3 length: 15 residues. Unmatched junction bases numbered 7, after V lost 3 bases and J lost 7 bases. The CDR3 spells CASSLRGGVINEQFF. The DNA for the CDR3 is TGTGCCAGCAGTTTGCGCGGGGGGGTAATTAATGAGCAGTTCTTC.

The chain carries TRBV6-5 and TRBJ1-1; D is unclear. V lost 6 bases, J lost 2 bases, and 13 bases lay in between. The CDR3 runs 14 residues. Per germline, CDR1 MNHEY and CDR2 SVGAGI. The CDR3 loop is CASRLDLLNTEAFF. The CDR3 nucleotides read TGTGCCAGCAGACTGGACCTATTAAACACTGAAGCTTTCTTT.

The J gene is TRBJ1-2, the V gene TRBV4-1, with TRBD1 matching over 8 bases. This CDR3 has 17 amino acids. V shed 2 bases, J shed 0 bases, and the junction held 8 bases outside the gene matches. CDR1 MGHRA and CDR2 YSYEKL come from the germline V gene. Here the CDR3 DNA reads TGCGCCAGCAGCCAATCTACTCCGACAGGGGCTAACTATGGCTACACCTTC. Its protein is CASSQSTPTGANYGYTF.

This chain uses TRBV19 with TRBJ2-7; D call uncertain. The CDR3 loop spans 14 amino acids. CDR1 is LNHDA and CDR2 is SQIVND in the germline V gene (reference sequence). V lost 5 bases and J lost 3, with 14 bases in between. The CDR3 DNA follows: TGTGCCAGTAGTCTCAAGGGCAGCCACTACGAGCAGTACTTC. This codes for CASSLKGSHYEQYF.

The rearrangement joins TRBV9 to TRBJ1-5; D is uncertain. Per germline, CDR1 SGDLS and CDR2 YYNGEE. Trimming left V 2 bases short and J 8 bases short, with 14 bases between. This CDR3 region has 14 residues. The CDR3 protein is CASSVSGAGEPQHF. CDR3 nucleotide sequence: TGTGCCAGCAGCGTCTCCGGTGCCGGGGAGCCCCAGCATTTT.

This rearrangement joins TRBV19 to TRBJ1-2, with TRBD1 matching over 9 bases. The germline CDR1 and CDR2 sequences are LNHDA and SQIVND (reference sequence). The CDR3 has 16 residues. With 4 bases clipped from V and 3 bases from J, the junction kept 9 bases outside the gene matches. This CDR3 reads CASSNILQGADYGYTF. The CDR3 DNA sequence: TGTGCCAGTAGTAATATCCTACAGGGGGCTGACTATGGCTACACCTTC.

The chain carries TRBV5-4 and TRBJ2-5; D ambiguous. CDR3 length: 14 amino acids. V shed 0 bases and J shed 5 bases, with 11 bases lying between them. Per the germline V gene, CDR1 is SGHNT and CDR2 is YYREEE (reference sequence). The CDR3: CASSLVGSGETQYF. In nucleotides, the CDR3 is TGTGCCAGCAGCTTGGTTGGCTCCGGGGAGACCCAGTACTTC.

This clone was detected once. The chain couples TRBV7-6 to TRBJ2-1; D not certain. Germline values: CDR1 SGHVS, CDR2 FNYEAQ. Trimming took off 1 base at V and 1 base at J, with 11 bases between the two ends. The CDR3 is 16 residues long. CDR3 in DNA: TGTGCCAGCAGCTTAGTTGTACGGCAGTCCTACAATGAGCAGTTCTTC. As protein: CASSLVVRQSYNEQFF.

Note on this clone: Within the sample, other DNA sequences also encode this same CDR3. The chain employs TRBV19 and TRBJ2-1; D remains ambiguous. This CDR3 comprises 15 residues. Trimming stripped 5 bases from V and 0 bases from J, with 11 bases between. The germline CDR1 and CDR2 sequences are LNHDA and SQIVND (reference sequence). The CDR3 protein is CASSVDRSSYNEQFF. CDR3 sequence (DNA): TGTGCCAGTAGTGTGGACCGATCCTCCTACAATGAGCAGTTCTTC.

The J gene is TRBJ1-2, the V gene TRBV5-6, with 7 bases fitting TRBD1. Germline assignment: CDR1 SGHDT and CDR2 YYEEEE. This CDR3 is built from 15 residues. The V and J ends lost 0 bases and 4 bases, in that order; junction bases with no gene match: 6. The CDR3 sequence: CASSLGAGTVYGYTF. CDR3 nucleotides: TGTGCCAGCAGCTTGGGGGCCGGGACAGTCTATGGCTACACCTTC.

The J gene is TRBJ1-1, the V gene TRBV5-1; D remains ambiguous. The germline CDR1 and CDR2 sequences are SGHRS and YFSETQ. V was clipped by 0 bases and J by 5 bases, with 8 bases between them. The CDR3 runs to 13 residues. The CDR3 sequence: CASSLETLTEAFF. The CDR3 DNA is TGCGCCAGCAGCTTGGAAACCCTAACTGAAGCTTTCTTT.

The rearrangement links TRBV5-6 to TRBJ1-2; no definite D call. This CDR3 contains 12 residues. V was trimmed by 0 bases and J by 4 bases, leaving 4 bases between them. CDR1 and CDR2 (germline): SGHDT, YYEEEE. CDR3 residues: CASSLAGYGYTF. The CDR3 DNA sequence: TGTGCCAGCAGCTTGGCAGGCTATGGCTACACCTTC.

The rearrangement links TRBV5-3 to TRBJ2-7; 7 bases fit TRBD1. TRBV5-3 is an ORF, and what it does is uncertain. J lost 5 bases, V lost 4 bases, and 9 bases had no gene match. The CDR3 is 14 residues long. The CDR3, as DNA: TGTGCCAGAAGCCGCACTACAGGGGACCACGAGCAGTACTTC. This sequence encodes CARSRTTGDHEQYF.

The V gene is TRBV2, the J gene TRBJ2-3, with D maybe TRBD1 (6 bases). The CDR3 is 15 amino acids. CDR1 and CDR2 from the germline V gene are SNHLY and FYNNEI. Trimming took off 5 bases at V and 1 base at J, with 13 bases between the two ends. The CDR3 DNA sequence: TGTGCCAGCAGTAGTACAGGGACGGGCACAGATACGCAGTATTTT. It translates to CASSSTGTGTDTQYF.

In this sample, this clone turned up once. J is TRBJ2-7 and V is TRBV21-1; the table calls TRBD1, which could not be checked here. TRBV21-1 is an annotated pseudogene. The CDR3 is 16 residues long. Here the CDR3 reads CASSKEGTARNYEQYF. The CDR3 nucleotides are TGTGCCAGCAGCAAAGAAGGGACAGCAAGAAACTACGAGCAGTACTTC.

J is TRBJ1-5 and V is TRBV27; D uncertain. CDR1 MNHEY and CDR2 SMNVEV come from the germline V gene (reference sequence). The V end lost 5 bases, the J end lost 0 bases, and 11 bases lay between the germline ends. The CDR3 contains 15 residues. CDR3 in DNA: TGTGCCAGCAGTCCAGGAGTGGTTAGCAATCAGCCCCAGCATTTT. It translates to CASSPGVVSNQPQHF.

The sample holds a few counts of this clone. This chain's CDR3 is CASSVSSASGAYEQYF. DNA of the CDR3: TGTGCCAGCAGCGTTTCCTCGGCTAGCGGGGCCTACGAGCAGTACTTC. The chain joins TRBV9 to TRBJ2-7; 9 bases map to TRBD2. After removal of 2 bases from V and 2 bases from J, the junction contained 8 bases not matched to a gene. CDR1 is SGDLS, CDR2 YYNGEE, per germline. The CDR3 has 16 amino acids.

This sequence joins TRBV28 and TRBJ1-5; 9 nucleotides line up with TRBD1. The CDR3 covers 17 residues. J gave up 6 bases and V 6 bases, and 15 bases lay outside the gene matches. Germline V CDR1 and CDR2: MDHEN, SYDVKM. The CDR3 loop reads CASSVTGQGNLGQPQHF. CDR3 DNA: TGTGCCAGCAGCGTAACCGGACAGGGGAATCTCGGTCAGCCCCAGCATTTT.

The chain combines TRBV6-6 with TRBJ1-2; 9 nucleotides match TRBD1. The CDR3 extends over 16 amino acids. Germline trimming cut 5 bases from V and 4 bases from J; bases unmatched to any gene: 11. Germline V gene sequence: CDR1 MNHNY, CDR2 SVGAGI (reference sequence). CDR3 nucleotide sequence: TGTGCCAGCAGTCCTCCGGGACAGGGTTTTAGCTATGGCTACACCTTC. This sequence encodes CASSPPGQGFSYGYTF.

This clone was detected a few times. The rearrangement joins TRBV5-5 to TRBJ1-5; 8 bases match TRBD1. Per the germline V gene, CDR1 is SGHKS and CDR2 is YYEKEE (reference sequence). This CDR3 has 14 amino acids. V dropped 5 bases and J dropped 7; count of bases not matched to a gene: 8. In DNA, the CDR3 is TGTGCCAGCAGGCAGGGGGCGCGAGACCAGCCCCAGCATTTT. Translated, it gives CASRQGARDQPQHF.

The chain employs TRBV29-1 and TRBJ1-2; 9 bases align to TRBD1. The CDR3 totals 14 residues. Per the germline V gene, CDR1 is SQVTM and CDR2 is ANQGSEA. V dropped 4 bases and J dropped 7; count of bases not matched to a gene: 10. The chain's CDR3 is CSVGMKQGAGGYTF. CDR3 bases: TGCAGCGTTGGGATGAAACAGGGGGCGGGTGGCTACACCTTC.

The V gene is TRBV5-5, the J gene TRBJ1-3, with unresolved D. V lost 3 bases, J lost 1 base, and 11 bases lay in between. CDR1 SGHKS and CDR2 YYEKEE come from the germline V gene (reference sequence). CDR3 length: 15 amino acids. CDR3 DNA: TGTGCCAGCAGCTCCATGGAGTTTTCTGGAAACACCATATATTTT. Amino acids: CASSSMEFSGNTIYF.

CDR3 in amino acids: CAWSAPLGHPNTEAFF. CDR3 nucleotide sequence: TGTGCCTGGAGTGCCCCCCTGGGACACCCAAACACTGAAGCTTTCTTT. J is TRBJ1-1 and V is TRBV30; TRBD1 is a possible D gene (6 bases). This CDR3 has 16 amino acids. The V end lost 1 base, the J end lost 2 bases, and 17 bases lay between the germline ends. Looked up from germline, CDR1 is GTSNPN and CDR2 is SVGIG (reference sequence).

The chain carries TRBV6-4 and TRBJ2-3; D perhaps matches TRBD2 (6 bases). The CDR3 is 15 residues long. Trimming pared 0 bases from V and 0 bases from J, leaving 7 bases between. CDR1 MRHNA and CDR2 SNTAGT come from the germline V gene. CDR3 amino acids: CASSDSGGSTDTQYF. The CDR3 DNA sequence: TGTGCCAGCAGTGACTCGGGGGGAAGCACAGATACGCAGTATTTT.

The chain's CDR3 is CASSGDMNTEAFF. CDR3 DNA sequence: TGTGCCAGCAGTGGTGATATGAACACTGAAGCTTTCTTT. The chain joins TRBV2 to TRBJ1-1, with D uncertain. The CDR3 has 13 amino acids. V lost 4 bases to trimming and J lost 0 bases, with 6 bases between them. The V gene's germline CDR1 is SNHLY and CDR2 FYNNEI.

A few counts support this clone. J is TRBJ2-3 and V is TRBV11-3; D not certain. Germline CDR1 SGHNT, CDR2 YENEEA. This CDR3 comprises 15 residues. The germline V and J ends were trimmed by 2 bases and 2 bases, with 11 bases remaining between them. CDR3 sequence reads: CASSLSFGVTDTQYF. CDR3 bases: TGTGCCAGCAGCTTATCCTTCGGTGTCACAGATACGCAGTATTTT.

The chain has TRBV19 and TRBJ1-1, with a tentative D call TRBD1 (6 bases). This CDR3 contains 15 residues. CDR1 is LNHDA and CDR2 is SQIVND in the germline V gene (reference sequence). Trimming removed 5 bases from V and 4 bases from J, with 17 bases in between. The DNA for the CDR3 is TGTGCCAGTAGTGCAAGGACAGCCTCTGGCACTGAAGCTTTCTTT. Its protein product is CASSARTASGTEAFF.